This T cell receptor (beta chain) stems from a study of T cell repertoires in ileal Crohn's disease (dated by TCRdb to between 2019 and 2020). Regarding the research as a whole: The median duration of disease was approximately 7.9 years, and at the time of surgery 35% of patients were active smokers. The TCR repertoire was analysed in approximately 61 patients with Crohn's disease drawn from a prospective multicentre cohort. The study was conducted in parallel with a multicentre cohort built to find predictors of early endoscopic recurrence after ileocolonic resection. A Rutgeerts score higher than i0 was the definition used for endoscopic postoperative recurrence. The M6 samples were biopsies of the neoterminal ileum collected during postoperative colonoscopy. All patients had surgery for a complication: stricturing disease in roughly 60% and penetrating disease in about 39%. Roughly half of the patients were given postoperative therapy, with 15 to 20 on anti-TNF agents and about 11 on thiopurines. A total of around 170 mucosal samples from roughly 50 patients were sequenced, collected from several sites on the surgical specimen as well as at postoperative endoscopy.

Explained via the paper, the time point label denotes: neoterminal ileum biopsy at postoperative endoscopy, about 6 months after surgery. To be eligible, patients had to be adults with ileal or ileocolonic Crohn's disease and an indication for ileocolonic resection. Whole ileal mucosal biopsies were stored frozen at -80°C before DNA extraction. A TRizol-based method was used to extract genomic DNA from the frozen whole biopsies, and the DNA was quantified with a NanoDrop 2000 spectrophotometer. For commercial TCRB immunosequencing, around 500 nanograms of biopsy DNA were submitted for each sample. Adaptive Biotechnology amplified CDR3 regions from genomic DNA with a two-step multiplex PCR that controlled for amplification bias. The first PCR used primers for every V and J gene segment; the second PCR added barcodes and Illumina adapters. An Illumina instrument was used to sequence the CDR3 libraries. For the original study's pipeline: Analysis combined the vendor-provided pipelines with custom analysis of raw data in R/Bioconductor under R version 3.3.0. Clonality, which ranges from 0 to 1, was calculated as the inverse of the normalised Shannon entropy across all productive clones. The repertoire share taken up by the top 100 clones defined high-frequency clones, and only clones that passed a 95% confidence test were kept. Repertoire diversity was measured with the Simpson index, and overlap between samples was measured with the Morisita-Horn index. TCRdb retrieved this table from immuneACCESS and kept in-frame rearrangements only. Not all clones are present; in checked studies, unresolved V genes account for under half, and no reason is known for the remainder. V, J and clone size derive from that table, while D and trimming were established from the DNA sequence. In this sample the table shows roughly 3,600 clones, about two thirds of which occur a single time. In total, the top ten clones hold under 8.5% of the sample.

Of note for this clone: Its antigen is not yet known. Qualities for individual bases were not recorded, and no much larger clone is one base off.

What the study reported, not specific to this receptor: Compared with non-smokers, patients who were active smokers at surgery showed a significantly higher proportion of clonal expansions (25.9% vs 17.9%, p=0.02). Mucosal CD4 and CD8 T cells were sorted and sequenced only in a subgroup of patients, whose size was not stated. Higher percentages of high-frequency clones at the time of surgery were linked to endoscopic recurrence, and every patient with clonality above 26.8% (18/57) had recurrence. More high-frequency clones were carried by sorted CD8 T cells than by CD4 T cells, suggesting that mucosal expansions were mainly CD8. The timing of postoperative endoscopy varied within the first year after surgery, and the median delay was 6.9 months.

The CDR3, from cysteine to phenylalanine, totals 15 residues. The retained sequence is limited to the CDR3, 45 bases, with the frame set at the first base. Sequences MRHNA (CDR1) and SNTAGT (CDR2) are obtained from the germline V gene. V loses 0 bases at its end and J loses 6 bases; junction bases beyond the gene matches: 4. The TCR originated in an adult with Crohn's disease. This receptor chain uses TRBV6-4 and TRBJ2-2, with 7 bases matching TRBD1. Sequenced sample: ileal tissue. This receptor has the CDR3 CASSDSGTEPGELFF. The DNA reads TGTGCCAGCAGTGACTCCGGGACAGAGCCCGGGGAGCTGTTTTTT.